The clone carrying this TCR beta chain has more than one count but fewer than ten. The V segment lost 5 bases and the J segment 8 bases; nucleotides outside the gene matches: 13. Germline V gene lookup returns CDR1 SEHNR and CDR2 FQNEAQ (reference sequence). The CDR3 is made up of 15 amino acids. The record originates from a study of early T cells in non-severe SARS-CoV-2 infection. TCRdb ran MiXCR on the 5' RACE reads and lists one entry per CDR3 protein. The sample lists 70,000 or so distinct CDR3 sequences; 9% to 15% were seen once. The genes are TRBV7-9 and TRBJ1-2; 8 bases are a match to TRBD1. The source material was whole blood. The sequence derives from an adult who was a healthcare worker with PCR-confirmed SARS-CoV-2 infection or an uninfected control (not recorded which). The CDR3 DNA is TGTGCCAGCAGCAAAGGACAGGGAGACCTATTCGGCTACACCTTC. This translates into CASSKGQGDLFGYTF.